This T cell receptor (beta chain) comes out of a study of cytotoxic CD8 clonotypes in ibrutinib-treated CLL. On the study more broadly: Response specimens were obtained following a median treatment duration of 12 months, with a range of 6 to 36.

Sequencing used immunoSEQ multiplex PCR; TCRdb keeps in-frame clones, though not all of them. The data contain roughly 28,000 clones, 62% of them singletons. A remark on this clone: Antigen: not known.

Study-wide results and caveats: Once treatment began, public clonotypes, which were uncommon, contracted or stayed stable. The times at which samples were taken varied between sustained-remission and progressing patients.

The germline V gene has CDR1 LGHNA and CDR2 YNFKEQ. Deletions cut 0 bases from V and 4 bases from J, with 15 bases between. This CDR3 has 16 amino acids. The J gene is TRBJ1-2, the V gene TRBV4-2; tentatively, D is TRBD1 (6 bases). This specimen was PBMCs, taken before ibrutinib treatment. This receptor was identified in a human donor with chronic lymphocytic leukemia. The CDR3 sequence is CASSQDVEQGGYGYTF. CDR3 bases: TGTGCCAGCAGCCAAGATGTCGAACAGGGTGGCTATGGCTACACCTTC.